This TCR beta chain was documented in a study of regulatory T cells in long-lasting Graves disease. Looking at the study overall: The criterion for persistent Graves' disease was over 5 years of antithyroid drugs with positive TSH receptor antibodies.

Arm-PCR of CDR3 regions and iRepertoire HTBI primers were used to build TCR beta libraries. Via MiXCR, TCRdb re-called the multiplex PCR reads, giving one row per CDR3 protein. The data hold over 650,000 distinct CDR3 sequences, with 25% to 35% observed a single time. This clonotype was picked up a small number of times. Sample time point: persistent/refractory GD, antithyroid drugs over 5 years with positive TRAb. After RNA was extracted from PBMCs, the TCR library was made from it. Roughly 9 milliliters of peripheral blood went into EDTA tubes. The input for sequencing was peripheral blood mononuclear cells (PBMCs), taken when the disease was refractory, from a patient treated with antithyroid drugs. The clonotype originates from a female donor with Graves disease.

CDR3 in DNA: TGTGCCTGGAGTCCCGGGACAGGGAGTTCACCCCTCCACTTT. Amino acid sequence: CAWSPGTGSSPLHF. The rearrangement links TRBV30 to TRBJ1-6, with 9 nucleotides matching TRBD1. V shed 2 bases, J shed 9 bases, and the junction held 5 bases outside the gene matches. Germline loops: CDR1 GTSNPN, CDR2 SVGIG (reference sequence). The length of the CDR3 is 14 residues.